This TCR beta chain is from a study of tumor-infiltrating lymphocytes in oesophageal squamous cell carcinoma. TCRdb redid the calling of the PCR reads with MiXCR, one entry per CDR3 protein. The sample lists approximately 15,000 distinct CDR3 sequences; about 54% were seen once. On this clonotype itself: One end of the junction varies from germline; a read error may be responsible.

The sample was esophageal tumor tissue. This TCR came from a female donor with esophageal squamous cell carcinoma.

DNA for the CDR3: TGTGCTAGCAGCTTAGCGGGGCTAGCGGGGGGGCCCAGAGAGACCCAGTACTTC. It yields the protein CASSLAGLAGGPRETQYF. The chain is built from TRBV7-7 and TRBJ2-5; 12 bases match TRBD2. The CDR3 spans 18 residues. The germline CDR1 and CDR2 sequences are SSHAT and FNYEAQ (reference sequence).